This TCR beta chain derives from a study of blood T cell repertoires in COVID-19. At the level of the study: Whether acute or convalescent, the COVID-19 samples came from the United States, Italy and Spain. T cells, B-cell-depleted T cells, or PBMCs supplied cDNA or gDNA.

The junction had 10 bases not matched to a gene; V was cut back by 4 bases and J by 3 bases. Germline CDR1 SGHRS, CDR2 YFSETQ. The CDR3 consists of 16 residues. As originally analysed: The authors estimated nucleated cell counts from reference gene primer amplification. TCRdb keeps only in-frame clones here, not all; method: immunoSEQ multiplex PCR. That table furnishes V, J and clone size, whereas the DNA furnished D and trimming. Of almost 400,000 clones listed, 87% are singletons. During active infection, Seattle patients enrolled and were then monitored through disease. The sequenced sample consisted of peripheral blood. This receptor was obtained from a woman aged 60-75 years with COVID-19, enrolled during active disease. V is TRBV5-1 and J is TRBJ1-2; TRBD1 matches at 9 bases. The CDR3 reads CASSPGDREIDYGYTF. In DNA, the CDR3 is TGCGCCAGCAGCCCCGGGGACAGGGAAATAGACTATGGCTACACCTTC.